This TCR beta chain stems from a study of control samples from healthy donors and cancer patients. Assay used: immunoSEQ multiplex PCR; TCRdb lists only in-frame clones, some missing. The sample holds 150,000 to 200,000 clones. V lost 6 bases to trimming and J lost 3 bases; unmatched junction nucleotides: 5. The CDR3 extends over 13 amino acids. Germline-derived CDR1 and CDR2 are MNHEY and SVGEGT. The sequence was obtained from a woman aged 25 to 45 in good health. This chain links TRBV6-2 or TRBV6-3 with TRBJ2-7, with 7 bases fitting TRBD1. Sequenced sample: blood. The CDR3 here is CASRYRGLYEQYF. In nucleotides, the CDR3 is TGTGCCAGCAGATACAGGGGTCTCTACGAGCAGTACTTC.